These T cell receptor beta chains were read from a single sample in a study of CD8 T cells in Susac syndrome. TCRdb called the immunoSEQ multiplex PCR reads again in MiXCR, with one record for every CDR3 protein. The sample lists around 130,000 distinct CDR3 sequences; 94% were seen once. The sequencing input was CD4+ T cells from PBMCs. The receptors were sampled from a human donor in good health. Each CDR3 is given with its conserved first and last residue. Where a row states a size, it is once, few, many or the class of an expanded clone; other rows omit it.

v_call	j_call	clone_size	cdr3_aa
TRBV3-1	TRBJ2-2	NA	CASSQAAGGPSVANTGELFF
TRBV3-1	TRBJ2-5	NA	CASSQDEGTQGEETQYF
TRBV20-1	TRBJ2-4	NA	CSAQSYSGQGNIQYF
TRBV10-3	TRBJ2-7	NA	CAISAVTPGHEQYF
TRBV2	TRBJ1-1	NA	CASSFTSDETEAFF
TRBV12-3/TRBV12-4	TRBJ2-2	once	CASSLEGLAGGELFF
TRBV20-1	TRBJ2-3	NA	CSAEGGQGASGGTDTQYF
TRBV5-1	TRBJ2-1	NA	CASGAGRSSYNEQFF
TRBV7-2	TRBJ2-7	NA	CASSSREYEQYF
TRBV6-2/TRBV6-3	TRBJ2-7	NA	CASSTAQIPSYEQYF
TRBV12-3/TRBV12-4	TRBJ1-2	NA	CASSFHSGNYGYTF
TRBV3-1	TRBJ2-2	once	CASSQGTGNGELFF
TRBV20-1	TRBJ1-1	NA	CSARGISQGDTEAFF
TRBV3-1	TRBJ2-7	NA	CASSQVSGRWQYF
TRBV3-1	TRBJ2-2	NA	CASSHQNTGELFF
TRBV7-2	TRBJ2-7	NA	CASSLEVAGAYEQYF
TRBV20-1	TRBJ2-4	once	CSASELIRGNIQYF
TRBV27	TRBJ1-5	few	CASSLEGFSNQPQHF
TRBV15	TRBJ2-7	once	CATGAGLYEQYF
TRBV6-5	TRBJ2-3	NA	CASSLSGNHPDTQYF
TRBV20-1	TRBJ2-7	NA	CSASPPVGLAVRSYEQYF
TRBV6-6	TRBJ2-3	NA	CASSYPREPDTQYF
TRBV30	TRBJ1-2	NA	CAWSVLGEYGYTF
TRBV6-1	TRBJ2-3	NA	CASSGAEGVSTDTQYF
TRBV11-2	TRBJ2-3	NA	CASSLMAGSTDTQYF
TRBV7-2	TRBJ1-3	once	CASSFGVSGNTIYF
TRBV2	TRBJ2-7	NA	CASSAPYEQYF
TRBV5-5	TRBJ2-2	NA	CASSSLSDGAGELFF